The rows below give T cell receptor beta chains drawn from one sample of a study of blood T cells in healthy people across ages. TCRdb re-analysed the 5' RACE reads in MiXCR, keeping a single row per CDR3 protein. The data show more than 500,000 distinct CDR3 sequences, with about 27% seen just once and roughly 3.5% held by the top ten. These data also formed part of another study, on T cells of mothers and their children.

Input material: blood. Receptor source: a boy younger than 10 in good health. Each CDR3 is given with its conserved first and last residue. The D gene is left open where the match is weak. A row's size may be missing; if present it is once, few, many or a size class.

clone_size: once
d_call: TRBD1
v_call: TRBV9
j_call: TRBJ2-4
cdr3_aa: CASSGDRGGDIQYF
cdr3_nt: TGTGCCAGCAGCGGGGACAGGGGAGGAGACATTCAGTACTTC

clone_size: -
d_call: -
v_call: TRBV29-1
j_call: TRBJ2-1
cdr3_aa: CSVDRTYSYNEQFF
cdr3_nt: TGCAGCGTTGACCGGACATATTCCTACAATGAGCAGTTCTTC

clone_size: -
d_call: TRBD2
v_call: TRBV7-9
j_call: TRBJ2-5
cdr3_aa: CASRYWGLRKGETQYF
cdr3_nt: TGTGCCAGCAGATACTGGGGACTACGAAAGGGAGAGACCCAGTACTTC

clone_size: -
d_call: TRBD2
v_call: TRBV10-3
j_call: TRBJ2-3
cdr3_aa: CAIRVVKAGELTDTQYF
cdr3_nt: TGTGCCATCCGGGTTGTTAAGGCGGGAGAGCTCACAGATACGCAGTATTTT

clone_size: -
d_call: TRBD1
v_call: TRBV28
j_call: TRBJ2-7
cdr3_aa: CASSLGQGISYEQYF
cdr3_nt: TGTGCCAGCAGTTTAGGACAGGGGATCTCATACGAGCAGTACTTC

clone_size: few
d_call: -
v_call: TRBV5-1
j_call: TRBJ2-5
cdr3_aa: CASSLAASGKETQYF
cdr3_nt: TGCGCCAGCAGCTTGGCAGCTAGTGGGAAAGAGACCCAGTACTTC

clone_size: few
d_call: -
v_call: TRBV6-1
j_call: TRBJ1-5
cdr3_aa: CASSRSRTVLLSNQPQHF
cdr3_nt: TGTGCCAGCAGTCGATCCCGGACAGTTCTCCTTAGCAATCAGCCCCAGCATTTT

clone_size: -
d_call: -
v_call: TRBV2
j_call: TRBJ2-5
cdr3_aa: CASRPQETQYF
cdr3_nt: TGTGCCAGCAGACCACAAGAGACCCAGTACTTC

clone_size: few
d_call: -
v_call: TRBV7-9
j_call: TRBJ2-3
cdr3_aa: CASSTQVWTDTQYF
cdr3_nt: TGTGCCAGCAGCACACAGGTTTGGACAGATACGCAGTATTTT

clone_size: once
d_call: -
v_call: TRBV11-2
j_call: TRBJ2-1
cdr3_aa: CASSLGLLGKNEQFF
cdr3_nt: TGTGCCAGCAGCTTAGGACTCTTGGGCAAGAATGAGCAGTTCTTC

clone_size: -
d_call: -
v_call: TRBV4-1
j_call: TRBJ2-1
cdr3_aa: CASSQDTGGNEQFF
cdr3_nt: TGCGCCAGCAGCCAAGATACTGGGGGGAATGAGCAGTTCTTC